The 20 T cell receptor beta chains below come from one sample, sequenced in a study of T-cell memory formation after mild COVID-19. TCRdb redid the calling of the 5' RACE reads with MiXCR, one entry per CDR3 protein. The sample shows 190,000 or so distinct CDR3 sequences, over 20% of them seen only once. Sequencing used PBMCs or a T cell subset sorted from them (not recorded which). Receptor source: an adult woman who had mild COVID-19 (a few samples of this study predate the infection). Cell type and time point are not known.

The rearrangement links TRBV4-2 to TRBJ2-7; D unresolved. Germline CDR1 and CDR2: LGHNA and YNFKEQ. This CDR3 is 15 amino acids long. Trimming took off 4 bases at V and 4 bases at J, with 17 bases between the two ends. The CDR3 sequence is CASSPHNEVAYEQYF. In nucleotides, the CDR3 is TGTGCCAGCAGCCCTCACAATGAGGTAGCATACGAGCAGTACTTC.

The chain links TRBV30 to TRBJ2-7; D unclear. The CDR3 covers 13 residues. V was pared by 2 bases and J by 2 bases, with 10 bases between. Germline V CDR1 and CDR2: GTSNPN, SVGIG (reference sequence). The CDR3, as DNA: TGTGCCTGGAGTTGGGGTAACCCCTACGAGCAGTACTTC. As protein: CAWSWGNPYEQYF.

The sample holds many counts of this clonotype. The DNA for the CDR3 is TGCGCCAGCAGCGCCGATCTAGCGGGAGGCTACAATGAGCAGTTCTTC. Translating gives CASSADLAGGYNEQFF. The chain joins TRBV5-1 to TRBJ2-1, with TRBD2 identical over 11 bases. With 4 bases clipped from V and 3 bases from J, the junction kept 6 bases outside the gene matches. The CDR3 covers 16 residues. Germline V gene lookup returns CDR1 SGHRS and CDR2 YFSETQ.

Concerning this clonotype: A junction boundary mismatches the germline segment, possibly from a read error. The chain uses TRBV12-3 or TRBV12-4 and TRBJ1-2; D remains ambiguous. The CDR3 sequence is 17 residues long. CDR3 bases: TGTGCCAGCACATCTGGGATGAGGGCACTTCCCGGCTATGGCTACGCCTTC. Translating gives CASTSGMRALPGYGYAF.

The V and J genes are TRBV10-3 and TRBJ2-1, with D perhaps matching TRBD1 or TRBD2 (5 bases each). This CDR3 comprises 15 residues. V was clipped by 3 bases and J by 5 bases, with 14 bases between them. Germline CDR1 and CDR2: ENHRY and SYGVKD. The CDR3 region has the DNA TGTGCCATCAGTGATCCGGGACGGGTAGACAATGAGCAGTTCTTC. This gives the protein CAISDPGRVDNEQFF.

The gene calls are TRBV25-1 and TRBJ2-5; possible D gene TRBD2, 5 bases. There are 14 residues in the CDR3. The germline V gene encodes CDR1 MGHDK and CDR2 SYGVNS. V dropped 1 base and J dropped 5 bases, with 11 bases sitting between them. The CDR3 DNA reads TGTGCCAGCAGTGAATTTAACGGGGTCGAGACCCAGTACTTC. It encodes CASSEFNGVETQYF.

V is TRBV7-3 and J is TRBJ2-7; TRBD1 or TRBD2 may be the D gene (8 bases each). CDR3 length: 13 amino acids. Germline V gives CDR1 SGHTA, CDR2 FQGTGA. Trimming stripped 10 bases from V and 4 bases from J, with 17 bases between. In DNA form, the CDR3 reads TGTGCCAACAGGACAGGGACTAGATACGAGCAGTACTTC. This sequence encodes CANRTGTRYEQYF.

The chain combines TRBV5-5 with TRBJ1-5, with no clear D. V dropped 0 bases and J dropped 6 bases, with 10 bases sitting between them. Per the germline V gene, CDR1 is SGHKS and CDR2 is YYEKEE (reference sequence). This CDR3 has 14 amino acids. The chain's CDR3 is CASSLEGFGQPQHF. The CDR3, as DNA: TGTGCCAGCAGCTTGGAAGGGTTTGGTCAGCCCCAGCATTTT. Supplemented by reference TRBV5-5 and TRBJ1-5, the full variable domain reads DAGVTQSPTHLIKTRGQQVTLRCSPISGHKSVSWYQQVLGQGPQFIFQYYEKEERGRGNFPDRFSARQFPNYSSELNVNALLLGDSALYLCASSLEGFGQPQHFGDGTRLSIL.

The table lists this clonotype with a few counts. The chain couples TRBV5-5 to TRBJ2-1, with D perhaps assigned TRBD1 or TRBD2 (5 bases each). This CDR3 has 14 residues. The V end was cut by 4 bases, the J end by 7 bases, with 15 bases between. Germline CDR1 is SGHKS and CDR2 is YYEKEE (reference sequence). In nucleotides, the CDR3 is TGTGCCAGCAGCATGGGACCTTACAGTAATGAGCAGTTCTTC. Amino acid sequence: CASSMGPYSNEQFF.

J is TRBJ2-3 and V is TRBV11-2, with a tentative D call TRBD2 (6 bases). The germline V gene has CDR1 SGHAT and CDR2 FQNNGV. V was clipped by 4 bases and J by 2 bases, with 10 bases between them. The length of the CDR3 is 14 residues. CDR3 loop: CASSSWDFTDTQYF. DNA of the CDR3: TGTGCCAGCAGCTCCTGGGACTTCACAGATACGCAGTATTTT.

The chain carries TRBV29-1 and TRBJ1-5, with a possible D match to TRBD1 (6 bases). V lost 5 bases and J 2 bases, leaving 16 bases between the germline ends. CDR1 is SQVTM, CDR2 ANQGSEA, per germline. This CDR3 is 15 amino acids long. The CDR3 reads CSVRCRGYGNQPQHF. CDR3 DNA: TGCAGCGTTCGATGCAGGGGATACGGCAATCAGCCCCAGCATTTT.

This clonotype appeared a few times. The gene calls are TRBV5-6 and TRBJ1-1; D is perhaps TRBD1 (6 bases). There are 13 residues in the CDR3. Germline-derived CDR1 and CDR2 are SGHDT and YYEEEE. V dropped 1 base and J dropped 7 bases, with 11 bases sitting between them. The CDR3 DNA sequence: TGTGCCAGCAGCTTGAACAGGGTCCATGAAGCTTTCTTT. It translates to CASSLNRVHEAFF. The variable domain in full, completed from reference TRBV5-6 and TRBJ1-1, reads DAGVTQSPTHLIKTRGQQVTLRCSPKSGHDTVSWYQQALGQGPQFIFQYYEEEERQRGNFPDRFSGHQFPNYSSELNVNALLLGDSALYLCASSLNRVHEAFFGQGTRLTVV.

The rearrangement uses TRBV24-1 and TRBJ1-5; tentative D call: TRBD1 (5 bases). Germline V gene data show CDR1 as KGHDR and CDR2 as SFDVKD. V shed 2 bases and J shed 7 bases, with 11 bases lying between them. This CDR3 is 14 amino acids long. CDR3 DNA: TGTGCCACCAGTGATTCAGGGTCAGGGCAGCCCCAGCATTTT. Protein sequence: CATSDSGSGQPQHF.

This rearrangement joins TRBV5-6 to TRBJ2-2, with D tentatively TRBD2 (5 bases). Germline-derived CDR1 and CDR2 are SGHDT and YYEEEE. The V end was cut by 0 bases, the J end by 8 bases, with 11 bases between. This CDR3 is 14 amino acids long. Here the CDR3 reads CASSLEAARGELFF. The DNA for the CDR3 is TGTGCCAGCAGCTTGGAAGCGGCAAGAGGGGAGCTGTTTTTT.

V and J are TRBV27 and TRBJ2-7; 8 bases are a match to TRBD2. CDR1 is MNHEY, CDR2 SMNVEV, per germline (reference sequence). The CDR3 sequence is 16 residues long. V lost 2 bases to trimming and J lost 2 bases; unmatched junction nucleotides: 8. The CDR3 reads CASSLAGGDLPYEQYF. CDR3 DNA sequence: TGTGCCAGCAGTTTAGCGGGGGGAGACTTGCCCTACGAGCAGTACTTC.

The chain employs TRBV20-1 and TRBJ2-1; TRBD1 aligns across 11 bases. V was clipped by 5 bases and J by 6 bases; unmatched bases: 9. CDR3 length: 15 residues. The germline CDR1 and CDR2 sequences are DFQATT and SNEGSKA (reference sequence). The CDR3: CSAVKDRGRFNEQFF. The CDR3 nucleotides read TGCAGTGCTGTGAAGGACAGGGGGCGTTTCAATGAGCAGTTCTTC.

The chain has TRBV25-1 and TRBJ2-2, with D possibly being TRBD2 (5 bases). Looked up from germline, CDR1 is MGHDK and CDR2 is SYGVNS. V lost 0 bases and J lost 0, with 17 bases in between. This CDR3 spans 19 amino acids. Written as DNA, the CDR3 is TGTGCCAGCAGTGAATATTTCCCCCGGGAAGGGTCGAACACCGGGGAGCTGTTTTTT. This codes for CASSEYFPREGSNTGELFF.

This clonotype was found a few times. The chain uses TRBV27 and TRBJ1-2, with 8 nucleotides matching TRBD1. V was pared by 2 bases and J by 4 bases, with 6 bases of the junction left unmatched. The CDR3 is made up of 15 amino acids. CDR1 is MNHEY and CDR2 is SMNVEV in the germline V gene (reference sequence). The CDR3 nucleotides are TGTGCCAGCAGTTTAGTCGGCCAGGGGGCCTATGGCTACACCTTC. Encoded protein: CASSLVGQGAYGYTF.

On this clonotype itself: A junction end diverges from the germline sequence, so it may reflect a read error. V is TRBV29-1 and J is TRBJ2-5, with 8 nucleotides matching TRBD1. CDR3 length: 13 amino acids. CDR1 SQVTM and CDR2 ANQGSEA come from the germline V gene. The CDR3 here is CSVEGQGGETQYF. DNA for the CDR3: TGCAGCGTCGAAGGACAGGGAGGAGAGACCCAGTACTTC.

The V gene is TRBV29-1, the J gene TRBJ2-2; a possible D gene is TRBD1 (5 bases). Germline lookup yields CDR1 SQVTM and CDR2 ANQGSEA. This CDR3 has 13 amino acids. V was trimmed by 5 bases and J by 3 bases, leaving 10 bases between them. The CDR3 sequence is CSVSEQDTGELFF. In DNA, the CDR3 is TGCAGCGTTTCTGAACAGGACACCGGGGAGCTGTTTTTT.